This T cell receptor (beta chain) was sequenced in a study of PD-1 blockade in classical Hodgkin lymphoma. Study-wide findings and caveats: Whoever responded completely had baseline diversity much like that seen in newly diagnosed patients. Reasons behind the repertoire differences stay unclear, perhaps disease activity or earlier therapy.

Regarding this clone: What it binds is not known.

This CDR3 spans 16 amino acids. Trimming took 4 bases from V and 0 from J, leaving 17 bases between them. Germline V gene data show CDR1 as SQVTM and CDR2 as ANQGSEA. This table comes from immunoSEQ multiplex PCR, and its TCRdb copy is limited to in-frame clones, with some not included. The sample lists about 50,000 clones, around 76% seen once, with over 9.5% in the top ten. Time point here: cycle 4 day 1 (C4D1), after less than seven weeks of nivolumab. Each of the patients experienced relapse following autologous stem cell transplantation, and their brentuximab vedotin exposure differed. The chain carries TRBV29-1 and TRBJ2-3; D might be TRBD2 (6 bases). This sample comprised peripheral blood mononuclear cells (PBMCs), obtained before the fourth cycle of nivolumab. The TCR was taken from a human donor with classical Hodgkin lymphoma. CDR3 in amino acids: CSVGGTFAASTDTQYF. The CDR3 DNA sequence: TGCAGCGTTGGGGGGACTTTCGCGGCTAGCACAGATACGCAGTATTTT.